This T cell receptor beta chain was profiled in a study of regulatory T cells in long-lasting Graves disease. Study-wide findings and caveats: Thyroid tissue went unexamined; only peripheral blood was analyzed. It was in persistent disease that TRBV28, TRBJ1-2 and TRBJ2-5 were favored.

This clonotype was recorded many times. Its antigen is not known. Combining iRepertoire HTBI primers with Arm-PCR of CDR3 regions, the authors built TCR beta libraries. TCRdb used MiXCR to reprocess the multiplex PCR reads, holding one entry per CDR3 protein. The repertoire holds about 540,000 distinct CDR3 sequences, with about 13% as singletons. Time point given: newly diagnosed GD, antithyroid drugs for less than 3 months. From PBMCs, RNA was extracted and then used to make the TCR library. CDR3 size: 11 residues. Trimming took 8 bases from V and 3 from J, leaving 7 bases between them. In addition, the sample was reused for a study of T cells in Graves' hyperthyroidism and ophthalmopathy. In that study: Graves' hyperthyroidism qualified as stable when ophthalmopathy did not progress within 18 months. The blood repertoire included most of the expanded thyroid clonotypes above 0.001.

This receptor was taken from a man younger than 45 with Graves disease. This specimen consisted of peripheral blood mononuclear cells (PBMCs), obtained at new diagnosis, from a patient treated with antithyroid drugs. V gene TRBV12-3 or TRBV12-4 combines with J gene TRBJ1-2, with unresolved D. The CDR3 is CASSRDYGYTF. The CDR3 region has the DNA TGTGCCAGCTCCCGGGACTATGGCTACACCTTC.